This T cell receptor beta chain was obtained from a study of cytomegalovirus exposure and HLA in healthy donors (dated by TCRdb to about 2017). Regarding the study in general: An earlier analysis of more than 550 of the donors reported over 250 Gb of sequence data and 117 million unique TCR beta sequences obtained from some 200 million T cells. An early release that covered roughly 600 HLA-typed donors contained 250 to 350 gigabases of sequencing data and 75 million to 100 million unique TCR sequences. Of the roughly 400 genotyped donors, 65% to 90% fell in the genetic ancestry cluster associated with self-reported Caucasian donors. The study was designed to test whether signatures of past pathogen exposure could be identified by cataloging public T cell receptors. The T cell repertoires of several hundred subjects were profiled by immunosequencing and related to cytomegalovirus serostatus. A separate validation cohort of approximately 120 different subjects was used in addition to the approximately 700-subject first cohort. The study combined high-throughput TCR immunosequencing, statistical association of individual TCRs with disease status, and machine learning to predict cytomegalovirus infection status. A later analysis re-examined previously published TCR beta repertoires from roughly 650 donors and added high-resolution HLA genotyping to investigate patterns of TCR occurrence. The later analysis used no new phenotypic data to find candidate immune exposures, relying instead on TCR beta sequences and their occurrence across donors. To decide whether each TCR beta V gene segment behaved as functional or pseudogenic, an earlier analysis of fewer than 750 of the donors relied on high-throughput TCR beta sequencing. Alongside the repertoire data, information on donor age, sex, ethnicity and CMV serostatus was compiled. A later genetic analysis used genome-wide SNP genotypes for about 65% of the roughly 670 donors, treating that subset as a discovery cohort. All discovery cohort repertoires had been generated on a single sequencing platform. Both class I and class II loci were covered by HLA typing, at four-digit resolution. Typing coverage differed by locus: A, B, C, DRB1 and DQB1 were typed in about 620-640 donors, DQA1 in 500 to 550, DPA1 in nearly 610, and DPB1 in around 490. Because of strong linkage in the cohort, roughly 5 DR-DQ haplotypes were treated as single units for association and clustering. On average, roughly 240,000 unique TCR beta nucleotide sequences were sequenced per donor among a few hundred genotyped donors of the cohort, with roughly 18% of those sequences being non-productive. What the research found in general, with its limitations: Broadly in line with IMGT annotations, most TCR beta V segments showed up in productive rearrangements about 90% or about 30% of the time in an earlier analysis of several hundred of the donors. In vitro tests confirmed that a few of the cytomegalovirus-associated TCR beta chains recognize cytomegalovirus antigens. In a later analysis, the rate of TCR association differed among HLA loci, with DRB1 alleles having the most associated TCRs and HLA-C alleles having the fewest. Across donors, most TCR sequences were observed very rarely, whereas some public TCRs were present in many individuals. Over 15 rarely observed V segments, including chromosome 9 orphons, were excluded from the earlier analysis of about 500 of the donors because counts were too low. Because HLA typing was missing for some donors at each locus, association tests included only the typed subset. In a later analysis, HLA-associated TCR beta chains were found to be more clonally expanded and to have lower generation probabilities than equally common non-associated chains. A further reported finding was that TCR beta sequences accurately predicted the HLA-A and HLA-B alleles for most subjects in the first cohort. The classifier was reported to diagnose cytomegalovirus status with high specificity and sensitivity in both the original cohort and the validation cohort. Most CMV-associated TCR beta chains appeared to be HLA-restricted in a later analysis, and the HLA associations seemed to be driven largely by CMV exposure. V-gene and J-gene trimming of TCR beta chains was associated with a missense DCLRE1C variant in a later genetic analysis, and the association was replicated in an independent cohort. Linkage disequilibrium might explain the correlated functional status among segregating V segments, but an unknown experimental factor could not be ruled out. This cohort had only TCR beta chains sequenced, and the lack of alpha or paired-chain data limited which features could be detected. The sequencing pipeline was judged likely to have produced a cluster of highly shared sequence variants as a technical artifact. A later analysis associated 15,000 to 20,000 TCR beta sequences with specific HLA alleles at a false discovery rate of 0.05. When HLA alleles, especially DR and DQ, strongly co-occurred, attributing TCR associations to individual alleles was difficult. In a later genetic analysis, fewer N-insertions in productive TCRs were reported among donors in an Asian-associated ancestry cluster than the roughly 710-donor mean. Sequencing depth was assumed to be roughly uniform across donors in the presence/absence analyses, though that assumption may not hold. According to a later analysis, parvovirus B19, influenza, CMV and Epstein-Barr virus appeared linked to several top co-occurrence clusters. The study listed 164 TCR beta chains as associated with cytomegalovirus. The authors suggested that the approach could potentially be generalized to other disease states and immunological phenotypes. CMV serostatus was the only immune exposure information available for the cohort. Some IMGT-functional V segments, including TRBV6-2 and TRBV6-3, could not be told apart with the 87-base-pair reads, so those segments were excluded.

The library was prepared using the immunoSEQ multiplex PCR assay. For the multiplex PCR, a mixture combining 60 forward primers for TCR Vbeta segments and 13 reverse primers for TCR Jbeta segments was used. The CDR3 region of rearranged TCR beta genes was amplified from genomic DNA by a multiplex PCR assay. The Illumina HiSeq System was used to sequence the amplified TCR beta libraries as 87-base-pair reads. Processing in the source paper ran as follows. In a later analysis, tens of millions of unique TCR beta chains were counted across the approximately 640 repertoires, and roughly 10 million of these chains were shared by at least two donors. To remove PCR and sequencing errors, raw reads were error-corrected and collapsed into unique sequences using a nearest-neighbor algorithm that merged closely related sequences. V, D and J gene segments were assigned by aligning CDR3 sequences to IMGT reference sequences. For a sequence to be retained, a match of at least six nucleotides was required to both a V gene segment and a J gene segment. Rearrangements were classified as productive when the CDR3 lacked stop codons and remained in frame with V and J, and all other rearrangements were classified as non-productive. Following IMGT convention, CDR3 was defined as the stretch from the second conserved V-encoded cysteine up to the conserved J-encoded phenylalanine. Sequences without an unambiguous match to a single V gene segment were excluded from the earlier analysis of 587 of the donors. In an earlier analysis of approximately 500 of the donors, a V segment was called functional when productive rearrangements were above 56.7%, and segregating when the standard deviation between donors exceeded 5%. A statistical classification framework was built to diagnose cytomegalovirus status from the catalog of TCR beta chain sequences. In a later analysis, TCR nucleotide sequences were compared against IMGT/GENE-DB human TR gene sequences so that V and J genes could be assigned. A later analysis assigned CDR3 sequences and most-parsimonious VDJ recombination scenarios with the TCRdist pipeline. In a later analysis, each TCR beta chain was defined by its CDR3 amino acid sequence together with its V-gene family, and reads lacking a unique V-gene family were excluded. As a way to deal with suspected cross-contamination and a sequencing artifact, a later analysis dropped hundreds of nucleotide sequences that were highly shared and had low generation probability. For each public chain, a later analysis derived a clonal expansion index from normalized ranks of inferred template counts within each repertoire. In a later analysis, generation probabilities were computed using a VDJ recombination model fitted to out-of-frame rearrangements, and the results were checked against IGoR. In a later analysis, hypergeometric tests were used to score TCR-TCR, TCR-HLA and TCR-CMV co-occurrence, with a repertoire-size bias correction applied to TCR pairs. A later analysis estimated false discovery rates by permuting HLA or CMV assignments 20 times. In a later analysis, co-occurring TCRs were grouped with DBSCAN, and TCRdist sequence similarity was added when clustering was performed within HLA-allele-positive subsets. For co-occurrence clustering, repertoires with fewer than 30,000 or more than 120,000 public chains were excluded, along with 5 or 6 repertoires with anomalous nucleotide sharing. The table was pulled from immuneACCESS by TCRdb, which kept in-frame rearrangements only. Such tables lose some clones; where checked, under half of the loss comes from unresolved V genes, and the rest has no known cause. The D gene and trimming were derived from the DNA, and the V and J assignments and clone size from that table. The sample profile shows some 150,000 clones; around 60% of them were found once. The ten largest clones represent around 7.1% of the sample.

A word on this clone: Its binding antigen is unknown. No much larger clone exists at a distance of one base, and base qualities are not known.

From a lookup of the germline V gene, CDR1 and CDR2 are MDHEN and SYDVKM. The CDR3 measures 14 amino acids from cysteine to phenylalanine. The only DNA kept is the CDR3, 42 bases in frame from the first base. The germline V and J ends show losses of 5 bases and 4 bases respectively, and no gene match explains 6 bases of the junction. The cohort consisted of fewer than 700 healthy bone marrow donors. All cohort members were sampled while nominally healthy, although unrecorded immune exposures were likely present. The donor was CMV seropositive and was included in the group of 289 seropositive cohort members. Each donor provided a peripheral blood sample, and peripheral blood mononuclear cells were used for TCR beta sequencing. Genomic DNA extraction from the blood cell samples was performed with the Qiagen DNeasy Blood Extraction Kit.

Sequencing was performed on PBMCs. Recombination connected TRBV28 to TRBJ2-7, and 9 junctional nucleotides match TRBD1. This TCR derives from an older woman in good health and CMV-seropositive. Here the CDR3 is given as CASSTTGTGYEQYF. Read as DNA, the sequence is TGTGCCAGCAGTACCACCGGGACAGGGTACGAGCAGTACTTC.